The 9 T cell receptor beta chains listed next were all sequenced from one sample in a study of blood T cell repertoires in COVID-19. The assay was immunoSEQ multiplex PCR, and TCRdb's table has in-frame clones only and misses some. There are approximately 150,000 clones in the sample; roughly 88% occur only once, and about 7% lies in the top ten. Sequenced input: peripheral blood. These receptors all come from a woman between 45 and 65 years old in a cohort sampled during active or convalescent COVID-19.

This chain joins TRBV4-1 and TRBJ2-7; D gene uncertain. The CDR3 has 15 amino acids. Germline loops: CDR1 MGHRA, CDR2 YSYEKL. V lost 3 bases and J 4 bases, leaving 16 bases between the germline ends. The CDR3 nucleotides read TGCGCCAGCAGCCAGCCGACACGGATGAGATACGAGCAGTACTTC. Its protein product is CASSQPTRMRYEQYF.

The chain links TRBV5-6 to TRBJ2-3; 8 bases match TRBD2. Per the germline V gene, CDR1 is SGHDT and CDR2 is YYEEEE. Trimming at V came to 4 bases and at J to 6 bases, leaving 4 bases not matched to a gene. This CDR3 is 13 amino acids long. The chain's CDR3 is CASSPTSADTQYF. The CDR3 nucleotides read TGTGCCAGCAGCCCGACTAGCGCTGATACGCAGTATTTT.

The genes are TRBV6-5 and TRBJ1-1; 10 nucleotides match TRBD1. Unmatched junction bases numbered 8, after V lost 6 bases and J lost 4 bases. The CDR3 totals 15 residues. Germline V CDR1 and CDR2: MNHEY, SVGAGI. The CDR3 loop reads CASRDRQGAITEAFF. DNA of the CDR3: TGTGCCAGCAGAGACCGACAGGGGGCTATCACTGAAGCTTTCTTT.

In its sample, this clone was seen a few times. The chain couples TRBV24-1 to TRBJ1-2, with TRBD1 identical over 9 bases. Germline loops: CDR1 KGHDR, CDR2 SFDVKD. V gave up 5 bases and J gave up 7 bases; unmatched junction bases: 7. The length of the CDR3 is 14 residues. The CDR3 sequence: CATSGQTGGTGYTF. The CDR3 DNA follows: TGTGCCACCAGTGGTCAAACAGGGGGCACTGGCTACACCTTC.

This chain links TRBV19 with TRBJ2-1, with TRBD2 matching over 9 bases. CDR3 size: 17 residues. CDR1 LNHDA and CDR2 SQIVND come from the germline V gene (reference sequence). Trimming removed 7 bases from V and 5 bases from J; junction bases left unmatched: 15. The CDR3 DNA reads as TGTGCCAGTACCGTCGGTAGCGGGGGAGCTAAACACAATGAGCAGTTCTTC. As protein: CASTVGSGGAKHNEQFF.

This rearrangement joins TRBV11-3 to TRBJ2-7, with 8 bases identical to TRBD1. Germline values: CDR1 SGHNT, CDR2 YENEEA. With V trimmed by 2 bases and J by 6 bases, 0 bases remained unmatched. The CDR3 contains 12 residues. The CDR3 nucleotides read TGTGCCAGCAGCTTAACAGGGGGCGAGCAGTACTTC. Its translation: CASSLTGGEQYF.

This chain connects TRBV30 to TRBJ2-2; D is uncertain. CDR1 and CDR2 (germline): GTSNPN, SVGIG (reference sequence). This CDR3 is built from 14 residues. V gave up 0 bases and J gave up 6 bases, with 11 bases separating them. The CDR3 region is CAWSVLSKPGELFF. The CDR3 nucleotides read TGTGCCTGGAGTGTACTAAGCAAACCCGGGGAGCTGTTTTTT.

This chain uses TRBV5-4 with TRBJ2-5; TRBD2 agrees at 7 bases. V trimming: 3 bases; J trimming: 5 bases; junction bases outside the gene matches: 10. The germline CDR1 and CDR2 sequences are SGHNT and YYREEE (reference sequence). The CDR3 contains 15 residues. The CDR3 here is CASSSRQQAGETQYF. The CDR3 DNA reads as TGTGCCAGCAGCTCACGACAGCAAGCGGGGGAGACCCAGTACTTC.

The chain links TRBV21-1 to TRBJ2-1; the D call in the table, TRBD2, was not verified against the DNA. TRBV21-1 is noted as a pseudogene. The CDR3 runs 16 residues. CDR3 bases: TGTGCCAGCAGCAAAGCGCAGGGGAGGGGGAACAATGAGCAGTTCTTC. Residues: CASSKAQGRGNNEQFF.